These 21 T cell receptor beta chains were all obtained from the same sample, sequenced in a study of cytomegalovirus exposure and HLA in healthy donors. This table comes from immunoSEQ multiplex PCR, and its TCRdb copy is limited to in-frame clones, with some not included. The table records some 70,000 clones, around 97% of them present only once. The specimen sequenced was PBMCs. Source of these receptors: a man aged 18 to 29 in good health and CMV-seronegative.

The V gene is TRBV30, the J gene TRBJ2-7; 11 nucleotides line up with TRBD2. The CDR3 totals 13 residues. CDR1 is GTSNPN and CDR2 is SVGIG in the germline V gene (reference sequence). J gave up 4 bases and V 7 bases, and 6 bases lay outside the gene matches. The CDR3 sequence is CAFETSGMYEQYF. The CDR3 DNA sequence: TGTGCCTTTGAGACTAGCGGGATGTACGAGCAGTACTTC.

This sequence joins TRBV5-6 and TRBJ1-3, with unresolved D. Looked up from germline, CDR1 is SGHDT and CDR2 is YYEEEE. The CDR3 totals 15 residues. Deletions cut 4 bases from V and 0 bases from J, with 11 bases between. CDR3 sequence reads: CASSGAIYSGNTIYF. Here the CDR3 DNA reads TGTGCCAGCAGCGGAGCAATCTACTCTGGAAACACCATATATTTT.

V and J are TRBV27 and TRBJ1-2, with 8 bases lining up with TRBD1. Per the germline V gene, CDR1 is MNHEY and CDR2 is SMNVEV (reference sequence). The CDR3 covers 14 residues. V lost 6 bases to trimming and J lost 5 bases; unmatched junction nucleotides: 8. The CDR3 DNA reads as TGTGCCAGCAGCCGGACAGGGCGCAATTATGGCTACACCTTC. Translated: CASSRTGRNYGYTF.

DNA of the CDR3: TGTGCCAGCAGTTTCACTTGGGGGGACAGGGAATTAGATACGCAGTATTTT. This gives the protein CASSFTWGDRELDTQYF. This chain links TRBV28 with TRBJ2-3; TRBD1 matches 9 bases. The CDR3 extends over 17 amino acids. The junction had 12 bases not matched to a gene; V was cut back by 3 bases and J by 5 bases. In germline, CDR1 is MDHEN, CDR2 SYDVKM. The variable domain in full, completed from reference TRBV28 and TRBJ2-3, reads DVKVTQSSRYLVKRTGEKVFLECVQDMDHENMFWYRQDPGLGLRLIYFSYDVKMKEKGDIPEGYSVSREKKERFSLILESASTNQTSMYLCASSFTWGDRELDTQYFGPGTRLTVL.

This rearrangement joins TRBV28 to TRBJ1-6, with 7 positions matching TRBD1. The germline V gene has CDR1 MDHEN and CDR2 SYDVKM. This CDR3 has 15 residues. The junction had 7 bases not matched to a gene; V was cut back by 3 bases and J by 8 bases. The DNA of the CDR3 is TGTGCCAGCAGTTTGGATCCTAGGGGGCATTCACCCCTCCACTTT. Protein sequence: CASSLDPRGHSPLHF.

The chain is built from TRBV7-3 and TRBJ2-1, with 7 positions matching TRBD2. V gave up 2 bases and J gave up 2 bases; unmatched junction bases: 6. In germline, CDR1 is SGHTA, CDR2 FQGTGA. This CDR3 has 16 residues. For the CDR3, the DNA is TGTGCCAGCAGCTTAGAAAGCGGGGCCCCCTACAATGAGCAGTTCTTC. Translating it yields CASSLESGAPYNEQFF.

The chain links TRBV30 to TRBJ1-1; D might be TRBD1 (6 bases). CDR3 length equals 14 residues. Germline loops: CDR1 GTSNPN, CDR2 SVGIG (reference sequence). V was cut by 2 bases and J by 3 bases, with 13 bases left in between. The CDR3 sequence: CAWSLWSGDTEAFF. CDR3 nucleotides: TGTGCCTGGAGTTTGTGGTCAGGGGACACTGAAGCTTTCTTT.

On this clone: The identical CDR3 is also encoded by other nucleotide sequences in the sample. J is TRBJ1-1 and V is TRBV9; D gene unclear. The germline V gene has CDR1 SGDLS and CDR2 YYNGEE. The CDR3 length is 13 residues. With 0 bases removed from V and 4 bases from J, the gap between germline ends came to 7 bases. The CDR3 coding sequence is TGTGCCAGCAGCGTAGGGGCAGGCACTGAAGCTTTCTTT. Residues: CASSVGAGTEAFF.

The CDR3 DNA reads TGTGCCAGTAGTGAGACCGGGACTAGCGGAACCTACGAGCAGTACTTC. Translating gives CASSETGTSGTYEQYF. This rearrangement joins TRBV19 to TRBJ2-7; 11 bases align to TRBD2. J lost 2 bases, V lost 5 bases, and 8 bases had no gene match. CDR3 size: 16 residues. The germline V gene has CDR1 LNHDA and CDR2 SQIVND (reference sequence). The whole variable domain, filled in from reference TRBV19 and TRBJ2-7, reads DGGITQSPKYLFRKEGQNVTLSCEQNLNHDAMYWYRQDPGQGLRLIYYSQIVNDFQKGDIAEGYSVSREKKESFPLTVTSAQKNPTAFYLCASSETGTSGTYEQYFGPGTRLTVT.

This chain links TRBV30 with TRBJ1-1; D might be TRBD1 (5 bases). The CDR3 sequence is 13 residues long. Germline V lookup: CDR1 GTSNPN, CDR2 SVGIG (reference sequence). Deletions cut 1 base from V and 3 bases from J, with 9 bases between. In nucleotides, the CDR3 is TGTGCCTGGAGTGAACAGGACGACACTGAAGCTTTCTTT. Residues: CAWSEQDDTEAFF.

This clone occurred once. The rearrangement joins TRBV7-9 to TRBJ1-1; 7 positions match TRBD1. The V segment lost 3 bases and the J segment 1 base; nucleotides outside the gene matches: 8. CDR3 length: 16 amino acids. Germline CDR1 is SEHNR and CDR2 is FQNEAQ (reference sequence). The CDR3, as DNA: TGTGCCAGCAGCTTCCCTCGTGAGGGGGCGAACACTGAAGCTTTCTTT. It specifies CASSFPREGANTEAFF.

The V gene is TRBV11-2, the J gene TRBJ2-2, with unresolved D. Germline values: CDR1 SGHAT, CDR2 FQNNGV. The CDR3 covers 12 residues. Trimming cost V 1 base and J 7 bases, with 4 bases left between them. The CDR3 bases are TGTGCCAGCAGCTTAGTCGGCGGGGAGCTGTTTTTT. It translates to CASSLVGGELFF.

The CDR3, as DNA: TGTGCCAGCAGTTTACCCTCGACTGAGATAGCCTACGAGCAGTACTTC. Its translation is CASSLPSTEIAYEQYF. The rearrangement uses TRBV28 and TRBJ2-7, with D unresolved. Germline CDR1 and CDR2: MDHEN and SYDVKM. V gave up 2 bases and J gave up 2 bases, with 16 bases separating them. The CDR3 has 16 amino acids.

The V gene is TRBV21-1, the J gene TRBJ2-1; no check of the table's D call, TRBD1, against the DNA was made. TRBV21-1 is a documented pseudogene. The CDR3 sequence is 14 residues long. CDR3 in amino acids: CASSKGYRNNEQFF. The CDR3 DNA reads TGTGCCAGCAGCAAAGGGTACAGGAACAATGAGCAGTTCTTC.

The V and J genes are TRBV27 and TRBJ2-7; 7 nucleotides align to TRBD1. V shed 2 bases and J 0 bases; nucleotides not matched to a gene: 1. In germline, CDR1 is MNHEY, CDR2 SMNVEV (reference sequence). The CDR3 totals 14 residues. CDR3 region: CASSLQGDSYEQYF. In DNA form, the CDR3 reads TGTGCCAGCAGTTTACAGGGGGACTCCTACGAGCAGTACTTC.

The chain has TRBV28 and TRBJ1-2; D possibly corresponds to TRBD1 (5 bases). Between the trimmed V and J ends, which lost 2 bases and 8 bases, there was a span of 15 bases. Per germline, CDR1 MDHEN and CDR2 SYDVKM. The CDR3 is made up of 14 amino acids. The CDR3 sequence: CASSLGFGGAGYTF. CDR3 sequence (DNA): TGTGCCAGCAGTTTAGGGTTCGGGGGAGCGGGCTACACCTTC.

This chain links TRBV18 with TRBJ1-1; maybe TRBD1 (5 bases). CDR3 length equals 15 residues. Looked up from germline, CDR1 is KGHSH and CDR2 is LQKENI. The germline V and J ends were trimmed by 3 bases and 2 bases, with 13 bases remaining between them. CDR3 amino acids: CASSPLQEFNTEAFF. The CDR3 DNA reads as TGTGCCAGCTCACCGCTACAGGAATTTAACACTGAAGCTTTCTTT.

As regards this clone: Additional DNA sequences in this sample encode the identical CDR3. The V and J genes are TRBV7-9 and TRBJ2-7; TRBD1 is a possible D gene (6 bases). From germline, CDR1 is SEHNR and CDR2 FQNEAQ (reference sequence). The CDR3 has 14 residues. The germline V and J ends were trimmed by 1 base and 0 bases, with 7 bases remaining between them. The CDR3 DNA reads as TGTGCCAGCAGCTTAGGGGGGCTCTCCTACGAGCAGTACTTC. Protein sequence: CASSLGGLSYEQYF.

In its sample, this clone was seen once. V and J are TRBV27 and TRBJ2-3; 10 bases are shared with TRBD2. Per the germline V gene, CDR1 is MNHEY and CDR2 is SMNVEV (reference sequence). The V and J ends lost 8 bases and 4 bases, in that order; junction bases with no gene match: 9. This CDR3 contains 15 residues. CDR3 sequence: CASRPLAGAPDTQYF. CDR3 bases: TGTGCCAGCCGCCCTCTAGCGGGAGCCCCAGATACGCAGTATTTT.

This clone was recorded only once. For the CDR3, the DNA is TGTGCCAGCAGTTCGACAGGGGGAAACGGCTACACCTTC. It encodes CASSSTGGNGYTF. The V gene is TRBV6-5, the J gene TRBJ1-2, with 9 bases fitting TRBD1. This CDR3 contains 13 residues. Germline V gene data show CDR1 as MNHEY and CDR2 as SVGAGI. The V segment lost 4 bases and the J segment 8 bases; nucleotides outside the gene matches: 5.

The chain recombines TRBV6-5 with TRBJ1-6; the D is unclear. The germline V and J ends were trimmed by 4 bases and 0 bases, with 7 bases remaining between them. Germline V gene data show CDR1 as MNHEY and CDR2 as SVGAGI. The CDR3 spans 15 residues. CDR3 residues: CASSLQSSYNSPLHF. The CDR3, as DNA: TGTGCCAGCAGTTTACAGAGCTCCTATAATTCACCCCTCCACTTT.